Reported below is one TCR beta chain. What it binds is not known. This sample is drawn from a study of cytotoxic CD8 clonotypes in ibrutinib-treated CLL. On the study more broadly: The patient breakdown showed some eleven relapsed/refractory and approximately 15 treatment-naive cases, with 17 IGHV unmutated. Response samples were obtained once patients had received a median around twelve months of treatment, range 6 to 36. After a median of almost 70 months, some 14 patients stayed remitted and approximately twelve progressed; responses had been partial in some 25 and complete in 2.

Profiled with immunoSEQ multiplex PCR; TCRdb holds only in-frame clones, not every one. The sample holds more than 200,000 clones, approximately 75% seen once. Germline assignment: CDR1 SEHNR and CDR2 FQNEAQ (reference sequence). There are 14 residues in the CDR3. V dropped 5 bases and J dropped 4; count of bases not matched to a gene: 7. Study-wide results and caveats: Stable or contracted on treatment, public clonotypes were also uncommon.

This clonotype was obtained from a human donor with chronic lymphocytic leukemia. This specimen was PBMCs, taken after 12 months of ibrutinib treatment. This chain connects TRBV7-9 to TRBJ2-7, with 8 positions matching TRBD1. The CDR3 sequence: CASSPPGQVYEQYF. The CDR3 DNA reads TGTGCCAGCAGCCCCCCGGGACAGGTGTACGAGCAGTACTTC. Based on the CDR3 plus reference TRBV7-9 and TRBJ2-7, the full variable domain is DTGVSQNPRHKITKRGQNVTFRCDPISEHNRLYWYRQTLGQGPEFLTYFQNEAQLEKSRLLSDRFSAERPKGSFSTLEIQRTEQGDSAMYLCASSPPGQVYEQYFGPGTRLTVT.